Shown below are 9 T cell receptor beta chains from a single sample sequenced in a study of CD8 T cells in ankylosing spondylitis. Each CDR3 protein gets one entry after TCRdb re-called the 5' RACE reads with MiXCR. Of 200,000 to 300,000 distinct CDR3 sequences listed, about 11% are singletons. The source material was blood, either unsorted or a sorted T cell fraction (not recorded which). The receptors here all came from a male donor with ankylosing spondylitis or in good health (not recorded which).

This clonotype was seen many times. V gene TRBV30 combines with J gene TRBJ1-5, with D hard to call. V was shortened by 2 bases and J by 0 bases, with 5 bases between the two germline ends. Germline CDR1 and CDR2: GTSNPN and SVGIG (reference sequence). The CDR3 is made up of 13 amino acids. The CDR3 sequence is CAWSLDSNQPQHF. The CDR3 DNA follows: TGTGCCTGGAGTCTCGATAGCAATCAGCCCCAGCATTTT.

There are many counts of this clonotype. CDR3 region: CSATPGQGDQPQHF. In DNA form, the CDR3 reads TGCAGTGCTACCCCGGGACAGGGGGATCAGCCCCAGCATTTT. The rearrangement uses TRBV20-1 and TRBJ1-5; 11 positions match TRBD1. The CDR3 extends over 14 amino acids. Per germline, CDR1 DFQATT and CDR2 SNEGSKA (reference sequence). With V trimmed by 4 bases and J by 5 bases, 4 bases remained unmatched.

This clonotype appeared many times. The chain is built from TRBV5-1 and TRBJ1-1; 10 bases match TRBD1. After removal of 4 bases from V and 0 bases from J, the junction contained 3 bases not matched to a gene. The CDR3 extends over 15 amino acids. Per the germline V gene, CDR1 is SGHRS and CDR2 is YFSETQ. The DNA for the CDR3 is TGCGCCAGCAGCGCGGGACAGGGGATGAACACTGAAGCTTTCTTT. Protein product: CASSAGQGMNTEAFF.

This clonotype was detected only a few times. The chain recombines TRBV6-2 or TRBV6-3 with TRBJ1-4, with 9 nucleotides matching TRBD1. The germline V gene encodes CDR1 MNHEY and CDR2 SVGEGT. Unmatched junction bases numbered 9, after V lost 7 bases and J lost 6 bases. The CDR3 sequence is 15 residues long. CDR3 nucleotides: TGTGCCAGCACCGACCCGCGGACAGGGGATGAAAAACTGTTTTTT. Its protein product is CASTDPRTGDEKLFF.

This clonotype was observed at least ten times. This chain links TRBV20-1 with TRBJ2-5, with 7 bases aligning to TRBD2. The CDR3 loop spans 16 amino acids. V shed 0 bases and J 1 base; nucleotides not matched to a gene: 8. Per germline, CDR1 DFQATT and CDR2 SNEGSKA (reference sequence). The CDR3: CSARDWSSGTQETQYF. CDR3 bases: TGCAGTGCTAGAGATTGGTCTAGCGGTACCCAAGAGACCCAGTACTTC.

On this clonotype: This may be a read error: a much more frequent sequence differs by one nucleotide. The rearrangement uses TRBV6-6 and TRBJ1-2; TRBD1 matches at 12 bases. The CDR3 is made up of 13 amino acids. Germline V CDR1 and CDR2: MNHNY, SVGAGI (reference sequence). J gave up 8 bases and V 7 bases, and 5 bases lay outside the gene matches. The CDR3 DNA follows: TGTGCCAGCATCTTGGGACAGGGGGCCGGCTACACCTTC. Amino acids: CASILGQGAGYTF.

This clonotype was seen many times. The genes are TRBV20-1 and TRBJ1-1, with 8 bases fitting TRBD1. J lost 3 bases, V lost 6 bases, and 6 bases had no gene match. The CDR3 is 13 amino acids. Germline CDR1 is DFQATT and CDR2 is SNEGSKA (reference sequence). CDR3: CSAKQGADTEAFF. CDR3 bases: TGCAGTGCCAAGCAGGGGGCCGACACTGAAGCTTTCTTT.

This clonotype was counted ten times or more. This CDR3 reads CATSRGTGLYNEQFF. For the CDR3, the DNA is TGTGCCACCAGCAGGGGAACGGGCCTCTACAATGAGCAGTTCTTC. The V call is TRBV15, the J call TRBJ2-1; no definite D call. The CDR3 has 15 residues. Germline CDR1 LNHNV, CDR2 YYDKDF (reference sequence). V was pared by 3 bases and J by 3 bases, with 12 bases between.

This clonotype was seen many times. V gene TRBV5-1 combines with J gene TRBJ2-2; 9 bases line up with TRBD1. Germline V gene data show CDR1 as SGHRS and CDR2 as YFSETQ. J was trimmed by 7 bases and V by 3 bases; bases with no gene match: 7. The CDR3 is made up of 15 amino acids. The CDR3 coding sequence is TGCGCCAGCAGCTCGAGGACAGGGGCGGGCGGGGAGCTGTTTTTT. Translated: CASSSRTGAGGELFF.